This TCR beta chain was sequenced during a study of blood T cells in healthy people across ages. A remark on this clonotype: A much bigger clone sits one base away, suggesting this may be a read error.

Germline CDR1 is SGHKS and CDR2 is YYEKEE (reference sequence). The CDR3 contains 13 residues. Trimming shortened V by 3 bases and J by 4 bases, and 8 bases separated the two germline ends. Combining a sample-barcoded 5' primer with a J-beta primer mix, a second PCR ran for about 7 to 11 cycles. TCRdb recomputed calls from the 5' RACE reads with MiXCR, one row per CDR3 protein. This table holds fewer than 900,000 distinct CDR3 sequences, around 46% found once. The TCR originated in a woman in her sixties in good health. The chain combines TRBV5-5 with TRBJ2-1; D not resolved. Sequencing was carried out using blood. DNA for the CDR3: TGTGCCAGCAGCTGGGTAGGGTACAATGAGCAGTTCTTC. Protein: CASSWVGYNEQFF.